This T cell receptor (beta chain) originates from a study of brain T cells in children with intractable seizures. The time point denotes: blood from clinic visit 5 months post-surgery; TSC patient then seizure free. V was pared by 3 bases and J by 9 bases, with 7 bases of the junction left unmatched. Germline-derived CDR1 and CDR2 are DFQATT and SNEGSKA (reference sequence). The CDR3 is 13 residues long. Measured with immunoSEQ multiplex PCR; TCRdb has only the in-frame clones, and not every one. The sample carries 340,000 or so clones, about 94% recorded once. The chain employs TRBV20-1 and TRBJ2-4; 8 bases match TRBD2. The material sequenced was peripheral blood, taken 4 to 5 months after surgery. This TCR was recovered from a boy younger than two with tuberous sclerosis and intractable seizures. CDR3 DNA sequence: TGCAGTGCTAGTGCAGCGGGAGAGAGCATTCAGTACTTC. Its translation is CSASAAGESIQYF.